The T cell receptor (beta chain) described here comes from a study of blood T cell repertoires in COVID-19. As for the study in general: COVID-19 samples, acute and convalescent, were from the United States, Italy and Spain. The cDNA or gDNA used as material had been derived from T cells, B-cell-depleted T cells, or PBMCs.

V lost 4 bases and J lost 0, with 15 bases in between. This CDR3 contains 16 residues. The V gene's germline CDR1 is KGHSH and CDR2 LQKENI. Sequenced by immunoSEQ multiplex PCR; TCRdb stores in-frame clones only, minus some. The sample records fewer than 350,000 clones, around 88% being singletons. The sequence was obtained from a woman in her twenties or thirties who had recovered from COVID-19. The chain combines TRBV18 with TRBJ1-1; D is ambiguous. Input material: peripheral blood. The CDR3 loop reads CASSLTVTSMNTEAFF. The CDR3 bases are TGTGCCAGCTCACTTACCGTAACATCCATGAACACTGAAGCTTTCTTT.